This is a list of T cell receptor beta chains from one sample in a study of response to subunit inactivated influenza vaccine. TCRdb used MiXCR to reprocess the RT-PCR reads, holding one entry per CDR3 protein. The sample contains over 650,000 distinct CDR3 sequences, 18% of which appear only once. The input for sequencing was PBMCs from blood, taken 5 to 6 days after vaccination. The source of these receptors is a man in his fifties or sixties who received an inactivated influenza vaccine. Both conserved end residues are part of each CDR3. A D gene is named only where the DNA matches it firmly. Not every row has a clone size; where given, it reads once, few, many or a size class.

d_gene	abundance	v_gene	j_gene	len	CDR3nt	CDR3aa
TRBD2	.	TRBV29-1	TRBJ2-5	13	TGCAGCGTTGCGGGAGGGCGGCGAGAGACCCAGTACTTC	CSVAGGRRETQYF
TRBD2	.	TRBV20-1	TRBJ2-1	14	TGCAGTGCTATAGCGGGAGGAACCTACAATGAGCAGTTCTTC	CSAIAGGTYNEQFF
.	many	TRBV6-1	TRBJ2-3	14	TGTGCCAGCGGAGGAGGTACTAGCACAGATACGCAGTATTTT	CASGGGTSTDTQYF
.	few	TRBV9	TRBJ1-3	19	TGTGCCAGCAGCGTAGGGTCAATGTCTGCTGTTCACTCTGGAAACACCATATATTTT	CASSVGSMSAVHSGNTIYF
TRBD1	.	TRBV28	TRBJ1-3	19	TGTGCCAGCAGGGCCGGGACAGGCCTTTATCTCCGCTCTGGAAACACCATATATTTT	CASRAGTGLYLRSGNTIYF
.	few	TRBV30	TRBJ2-5	12	TGTGCCTGGAGGGGGACGATGGCGACCCAGTACTTC	CAWRGTMATQYF
TRBD2	few	TRBV20-1	TRBJ2-7	13	TGCAGTGCTCTACCGGGAGGCTCCTACGAGCAGTACTTC	CSALPGGSYEQYF
TRBD2	few	TRBV12-3/TRBV12-4	TRBJ2-1	13	TGTGCCAGCACCGCTAGCGGGTACAATGAGCAGTTCTTC	CASTASGYNEQFF
.	few	TRBV9	TRBJ2-5	16	TGTGCCAGCAGCGGTTCAGACAGGAGCAGCCAAGAGACCCAGTACTTC	CASSGSDRSSQETQYF
.	few	TRBV20-1	TRBJ2-7	15	TGCAGTGCTGGACGGAACAAGGCAGGGTTCTACGAGCAGTACTTC	CSAGRNKAGFYEQYF
.	few	TRBV3-1	TRBJ2-2	13	TGTGCCAGCAGCCCCTTTAGGGTCGGGGAGCTGTTTTTT	CASSPFRVGELFF
.	few	TRBV12-3/TRBV12-4	TRBJ2-5	14	TGTGCCAGCACCATGACAGTCCCCCCGGAGACCCAGTACTTC	CASTMTVPPETQYF
.	.	TRBV7-2	TRBJ2-1	16	TGTGCCAGCAGCTCCAGGGGGACTAACCCAATCGGTGAGCAGTTCTTC	CASSSRGTNPIGEQFF
TRBD1	.	TRBV29-1	TRBJ2-1	16	TGCAGCGTTGCTGGCCAGCCGGGGACAGGGGTCCATGAGCAGTTCTTC	CSVAGQPGTGVHEQFF
.	few	TRBV9	TRBJ2-2	14	TGTGCCAGCAGCCTCCGGAGGGGTAGCGGGGAGCTGTTTTTT	CASSLRRGSGELFF
TRBD1	few	TRBV4-2	TRBJ2-3	16	TGTGCCAGCAGCCCGCGGGACAGGGGCTTCACAGATACGCAGTATTTT	CASSPRDRGFTDTQYF
.	.	TRBV6-1	TRBJ2-4	19	TGTGCCAGCAGTGAAGTGGCAGGGGCGACTTCATTAGCCAAAAACATTCAGTACTTC	CASSEVAGATSLAKNIQYF
TRBD2	few	TRBV6-1	TRBJ2-1	13	TGTGCCAGCAGCCCTAGCGGGGGGGGGGAGCAGTTCTTC	CASSPSGGGEQFF
.	once	TRBV30	TRBJ2-4	12	TGTGCCTGGAGTGACAGGATAAACATTCAGTACTTC	CAWSDRINIQYF
TRBD1	few	TRBV20-1	TRBJ2-3	14	TGCAGTGCTAGATCCTGGGACAGTACAGATACGCAGTATTTT	CSARSWDSTDTQYF
.	few	TRBV6-5	TRBJ1-1	15	TGTGCCAGCAGTTACAGGTCATCCATGAACACTGAAGCTTTCTTT	CASSYRSSMNTEAFF
.	many	TRBV29-1	TRBJ2-3	13	TGCAGCGCCGCCGGGGGCGCATCAGATACGCAGTATTTT	CSAAGGASDTQYF
.	few	TRBV7-2	TRBJ2-5	14	TGTGCCAGCAGCTTAGGGCCTCCGGCAGGGACCCAGTACTTC	CASSLGPPAGTQYF
TRBD2	.	TRBV6-2/TRBV6-3	TRBJ2-7	16	TGTGCCAGCAGTTACGCCGGGACTAGCGGGAGAAGCGAGCAGTACTTC	CASSYAGTSGRSEQYF
.	.	TRBV20-1	TRBJ2-1	10	TGCAGTGCTAGTATGGATGAGCAGTTCTTC	CSASMDEQFF
.	many	TRBV30	TRBJ1-1	17	TGTGCCTGGAGTGTAATAGGGCTCCGTAGGATGGGCACTGAAGCTTTCTTT	CAWSVIGLRRMGTEAFF
.	.	TRBV10-3	TRBJ2-3	14	TGTGCCATCAGTGCGAGTGAGGGGACAGATACGCAGTATTTT	CAISASEGTDTQYF
.	many	TRBV10-3	TRBJ2-3	12	TGTGCCATCAGTGGGTCCACAGATACGCAGTATTTT	CAISGSTDTQYF
TRBD2	.	TRBV20-1	TRBJ2-2	17	TGCAGTGCTAGAGATACCAGCGGGGGGGTAGTTACCGGGGAGCTGTTTTTT	CSARDTSGGVVTGELFF
TRBD1	few	TRBV12-3/TRBV12-4	TRBJ2-5	17	TGTGCCAGCAGTGGTTTTCCAGGGGGACAATACCAAGAGACCCAGTACTTC	CASSGFPGGQYQETQYF
.	few	TRBV29-1	TRBJ2-1	13	TGCAGCGTCGCGATCCCCACCGGTAGGGAGCAGTTCTTC	CSVAIPTGREQFF
.	.	TRBV12-3/TRBV12-4	TRBJ2-1	14	TGTGCCAGCAGGCTTGGGGGGCCAAGGAATGGGCAGTTCTTC	CASRLGGPRNGQFF
.	.	TRBV7-6	TRBJ1-1	13	TGTGCCAGCAGCTTGGACGGTTACACTGAAGCTTTCTTT	CASSLDGYTEAFF
TRBD1	.	TRBV20-1	TRBJ1-2	13	TGCAGTGCCTGGACAGGAGGGGTCTATGGCTACACCTTC	CSAWTGGVYGYTF
.	.	TRBV2	TRBJ2-1	15	TGTGCCAGCAGTGGGCGGGAAGGAAACTACAATGAGCAGTTCTTC	CASSGREGNYNEQFF
TRBD2	many	TRBV11-2	TRBJ2-1	14	TGTGCCAGTAGAGCGGGAGGGCCGGGCAATGAGCAGTTCTTC	CASRAGGPGNEQFF
TRBD2	.	TRBV20-1	TRBJ2-2	16	TGCAGTGCTAGACTGGCGGGAGGTAATGGCGCCGGGGAGCTGTTTTTT	CSARLAGGNGAGELFF
TRBD1	.	TRBV5-8	TRBJ1-1	15	TGTGCCAGCAGCGAACAGGGGACCAGGGGCACTGAAGCTTTCTTT	CASSEQGTRGTEAFF
.	many	TRBV27	TRBJ1-1	14	TGTGCCAGCAGTTTCAGCATACTGAACACTGAAGCTTTCTTT	CASSFSILNTEAFF
.	few	TRBV15	TRBJ2-3	17	TGTGCCACCAGCAGATCGTCCAAGCTGGGAGACACAGATACGCAGTATTTT	CATSRSSKLGDTDTQYF
.	.	TRBV7-9	TRBJ2-7	15	TGTGCCAGCAGCTCCGACGGTTCACCTAACTACGAGCAGTACTTC	CASSSDGSPNYEQYF
TRBD2	.	TRBV5-6	TRBJ2-3	16	TGTGCCAGCAGACACCTAGCGGGAGGGAGCACAGATACGCAGTATTTT	CASRHLAGGSTDTQYF